The source of this TCR beta chain is a study of PD-1 and CTLA-4 blockade in melanoma. The length of the CDR3 is 16 residues. V trimming: 5 bases; J trimming: 9 bases; junction bases outside the gene matches: 16. The germline V gene has CDR1 SEHNR and CDR2 FQNEAQ (reference sequence). The data were produced by immunoSEQ multiplex PCR, yet TCRdb's version contains in-frame clones alone and is incomplete. The repertoire holds over 15,000 clones, with about two thirds as singletons. The clonotype comes from a human donor with melanoma. The chain is built from TRBV7-9 and TRBJ2-1; the match to TRBD1 covers 7 bases. Sequenced here: CD8+ T cells from peripheral blood, sampled from a patient given anti-PD-1 treatment. The CDR3 sequence: CASSLLQVTGSGEQFF. The DNA of the CDR3 is TGTGCCAGCAGCCTACTACAAGTGACAGGGTCAGGTGAGCAGTTCTTC.